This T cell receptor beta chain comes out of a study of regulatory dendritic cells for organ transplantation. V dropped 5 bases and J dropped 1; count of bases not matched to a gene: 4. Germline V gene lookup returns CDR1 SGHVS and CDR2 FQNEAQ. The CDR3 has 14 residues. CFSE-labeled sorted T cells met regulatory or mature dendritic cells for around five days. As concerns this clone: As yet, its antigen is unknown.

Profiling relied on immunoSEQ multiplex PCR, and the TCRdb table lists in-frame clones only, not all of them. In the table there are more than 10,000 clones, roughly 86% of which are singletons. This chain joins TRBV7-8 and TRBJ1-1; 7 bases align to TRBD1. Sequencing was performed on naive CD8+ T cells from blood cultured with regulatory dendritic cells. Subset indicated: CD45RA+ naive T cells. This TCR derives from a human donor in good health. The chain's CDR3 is CASSPRQGNTEAFF. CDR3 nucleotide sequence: TGTGCCAGCAGCCCGAGACAGGGGAACACTGAAGCTTTCTTT.